Shown below are 23 T cell receptor beta chains from a single sample sequenced in a study of shared clonotypes between healthy human individuals. Profiled with immunoSEQ multiplex PCR; TCRdb holds only in-frame clones, not every one. In the table there are over 850,000 clones, around three quarters of which are singletons. The specimen sequenced was memory CD4+ T cells from PBMCs. The subset was: CD45RA-negative fraction. The receptors derive from a man aged 18 to 35 in good health. Some clones in this sample may be carry-over from other donors' samples.

This chain links TRBV28 with TRBJ2-7, with 7 nucleotides matching TRBD1. This CDR3 contains 15 residues. V trimming: 6 bases; J trimming: 4 bases; junction bases outside the gene matches: 12. Per germline, CDR1 MDHEN and CDR2 SYDVKM. As DNA, the CDR3 is TGTGCCAGCAGGGAGGTCGGGACAGTTAATTACGAGCAGTACTTC. It translates to CASREVGTVNYEQYF. Based on the CDR3 plus reference TRBV28 and TRBJ2-7, the full variable domain is DVKVTQSSRYLVKRTGEKVFLECVQDMDHENMFWYRQDPGLGLRLIYFSYDVKMKEKGDIPEGYSVSREKKERFSLILESASTNQTSMYLCASREVGTVNYEQYFGPGTRLTVT.

The chain carries TRBV6-6 and TRBJ2-1; 9 positions agree with TRBD1. The germline CDR1 and CDR2 sequences are MNHNY and SVGAGI (reference sequence). The CDR3 totals 15 residues. Trimming took 5 bases from V and 14 from J; bases not matched to a gene: 16. The CDR3 loop is CASSTRDRAELAKFF. CDR3 sequence (DNA): TGTGCCAGCAGTACCCGGGACAGGGCTGAACTAGCGAAGTTCTTC.

This clone was seen only a few times. The chain has TRBV7-2 and TRBJ1-1; 7 nucleotides match TRBD1. Unmatched junction bases numbered 10, after V lost 4 bases and J lost 8 bases. CDR1 SGHTA and CDR2 FQGNSA come from the germline V gene. The CDR3 extends over 14 amino acids. CDR3 residues: CASSSVPGTVEAFF. CDR3 DNA sequence: TGTGCCAGCAGCTCCGTCCCCGGGACAGTGGAAGCTTTCTTT.

The chain is built from TRBV7-2 and TRBJ1-5; TRBD1 matches at 7 bases. V lost 6 bases, J lost 0 bases, and 5 bases stayed unmatched. Germline V gives CDR1 SGHTA, CDR2 FQGNSA. CDR3 size: 15 residues. CDR3 in DNA: TGTGCCAGCAGTGACAGGGTTAATAGCAATCAGCCCCAGCATTTT. It encodes CASSDRVNSNQPQHF.

J is TRBJ2-5 and V is TRBV15; unclear D gene. The CDR3 is 13 residues long. Trimming shortened V by 5 bases and J by 0 bases, and 7 bases separated the two germline ends. Germline CDR1 and CDR2: LNHNV and YYDKDF (reference sequence). CDR3 residues: CATSQIDQETQYF. CDR3 DNA sequence: TGTGCCACCAGCCAGATAGACCAAGAGACCCAGTACTTC.

The chain is built from TRBV7-2 and TRBJ2-2, with D perhaps matching TRBD1 or TRBD2 (5 bases each). This CDR3 contains 14 residues. V shed 2 bases and J shed 8 bases, with 12 bases lying between them. CDR1 is SGHTA, CDR2 FQGNSA, per germline. The CDR3 region is CASSLSRGDGELFF. The CDR3 DNA reads TGTGCCAGCAGCTTAAGCCGAGGGGATGGGGAGCTGTTTTTT.

The V call is TRBV6-5, the J call TRBJ2-5, with 7 bases fitting TRBD1. This CDR3 has 13 amino acids. V was clipped by 2 bases and J by 9 bases; unmatched bases: 6. Germline V gene lookup returns CDR1 MNHEY and CDR2 SVGAGI. In DNA, the CDR3 is TGTGCCAGCAGTTACGGCTACAGGGGCGCCCAGTACTTC. It translates to CASSYGYRGAQYF.

The sample holds a few counts of this clone. The chain has TRBV1 and TRBJ2-7; the table's D call, TRBD2, was not checked against the DNA. TRBV1 is a documented pseudogene. This CDR3 spans 17 amino acids. The CDR3 DNA reads as TGCACCAGCAGCCAAGATCCCCAGCGCGGGAGGGCCTACGAGCAGTACTTC. Amino acid sequence: CTSSQDPQRGRAYEQYF.

Written as DNA, the CDR3 is TGTGCCACCAGCAGAGGGCAGGGGGGCACAGATACGCAGTATTTT. Translating it yields CATSRGQGGTDTQYF. The rearrangement joins TRBV15 to TRBJ2-3; 7 nucleotides match TRBD1. J was trimmed by 1 base and V by 1 base; bases with no gene match: 2. This CDR3 contains 15 residues. Germline assignment: CDR1 LNHNV and CDR2 YYDKDF (reference sequence).

This clone occurred a few times. The V and J genes are TRBV15 and TRBJ1-4; D not resolved. Deletions cut 2 bases from V and 5 bases from J, with 9 bases between. CDR1 LNHNV and CDR2 YYDKDF come from the germline V gene (reference sequence). The CDR3 runs to 14 residues. Here the CDR3 DNA reads TGTGCCACCAGCAGACGCCCTAAGAATGAAAAACTGTTTTTT. Translated, it gives CATSRRPKNEKLFF.

This clone was seen only a few times. The chain uses TRBV30 and TRBJ1-4; D is uncertain. Germline assignment: CDR1 GTSNPN and CDR2 SVGIG (reference sequence). The CDR3 sequence is 13 residues long. With 4 bases removed from V and 6 bases from J, the gap between germline ends came to 12 bases. The DNA for the CDR3 is TGTGCCTGGAATAGGGAGAGCGATGAAAAACTGTTTTTT. As protein: CAWNRESDEKLFF.

The chain has TRBV18 and TRBJ2-7, with D tentatively TRBD2 (5 bases). Germline V gives CDR1 KGHSH, CDR2 LQKENI. V was pared by 2 bases and J by 4 bases, with 9 bases between. The CDR3 runs 13 residues. The CDR3, as DNA: TGTGCCAGCTCACCAGTAACGGGGTACGAGCAGTACTTC. Residues: CASSPVTGYEQYF. The full variable domain, with the rest looked up from reference TRBV18 and TRBJ2-7, is NAGVMQNPRHLVRRRGQEARLRCSPMKGHSHVYWYRQLPEEGLKFMVYLQKENIIDESGMPKERFSAEFPKEGPSILRIQQVVRGDSAAYFCASSPVTGYEQYFGPGTRLTVT.

This chain connects TRBV10-3 to TRBJ2-5; D may be TRBD2 (5 bases). V was trimmed by 6 bases and J by 2 bases, leaving 10 bases between them. Germline V gene data show CDR1 as ENHRY and CDR2 as SYGVKD. This CDR3 is 13 amino acids long. CDR3 amino acids: CAIRDPGQETQYF. The CDR3 DNA follows: TGTGCCATCAGGGATCCGGGACAAGAGACCCAGTACTTC.

The CDR3 loop is CASSYLDRGNYGYTF. In nucleotides, the CDR3 is TGTGCCAGCAGCTACCTGGACAGGGGTAACTATGGCTACACCTTC. The rearrangement joins TRBV5-6 to TRBJ1-2; 9 nucleotides line up with TRBD1. With V trimmed by 3 bases and J by 1 base, 4 bases remained unmatched. CDR1 and CDR2 (germline): SGHDT, YYEEEE. This CDR3 is 15 amino acids long.

This chain joins TRBV27 and TRBJ1-2; 8 nucleotides line up with TRBD1. CDR1 MNHEY and CDR2 SMNVEV come from the germline V gene (reference sequence). The CDR3 extends over 13 amino acids. Trimming at V came to 6 bases and at J to 6 bases, leaving 6 bases not matched to a gene. The CDR3 DNA is TGTGCCAGCAGCGCTGGGACAGGCGATGGCTACACCTTC. Amino acids: CASSAGTGDGYTF.

The V call is TRBV27, the J call TRBJ2-7; 8 bases line up with TRBD2. Germline assignment: CDR1 MNHEY and CDR2 SMNVEV (reference sequence). Trimming at V came to 5 bases and at J to 6 bases, leaving 12 bases not matched to a gene. The CDR3 is made up of 15 amino acids. CDR3 residues: CASSPTTSALREQYF. Written as DNA, the CDR3 is TGTGCCAGCAGTCCGACGACTAGCGCCCTTCGCGAGCAGTACTTC.

The chain employs TRBV27 and TRBJ1-1; 7 positions agree with TRBD1. Germline assignment: CDR1 MNHEY and CDR2 SMNVEV (reference sequence). Germline trimming cut 3 bases from V and 4 bases from J; bases unmatched to any gene: 5. The CDR3 totals 14 residues. CDR3 region: CASSFLSGGTEAFF. CDR3 nucleotides: TGTGCCAGCAGTTTCCTCTCAGGGGGCACTGAAGCTTTCTTT.

This clone has just a few counts. The sample has other DNA sequences that encode this CDR3 too. The chain couples TRBV18 to TRBJ1-4, with 10 bases matching TRBD1. The junction had 1 base not matched to a gene; V was cut back by 3 bases and J by 6 bases. CDR3 length: 14 amino acids. The V gene's germline CDR1 is KGHSH and CDR2 LQKENI. CDR3 residues: CASSPGTGDEKLFF. The CDR3 DNA reads TGTGCCAGCTCACCGGGGACAGGGGATGAAAAACTGTTTTTT.

V usage is TRBV11-3 and J usage is TRBJ2-1, with 9 bases matching TRBD2. CDR1 is SGHNT, CDR2 YENEEA, per germline. Germline trimming cut 3 bases from V and 7 bases from J; bases unmatched to any gene: 7. This CDR3 is 15 amino acids long. The CDR3 loop is CASSFSGSASNEQFF. The CDR3 DNA is TGTGCCAGCAGCTTTAGCGGGAGCGCGTCGAATGAGCAGTTCTTC.

V is TRBV6-5 and J is TRBJ2-6, with D possibly matching TRBD2 (5 bases). Trimming took off 4 bases at V and 2 bases at J, with 9 bases between the two ends. Germline values: CDR1 MNHEY, CDR2 SVGAGI. This CDR3 spans 15 amino acids. CDR3 loop: CASSSPGAGANVLTF. Here the CDR3 DNA reads TGTGCCAGCAGTTCCCCCGGGGCTGGGGCCAACGTCCTGACTTTC.

The chain recombines TRBV20-1 with TRBJ2-7, with D uncertain. Trimming pared 3 bases from V and 6 bases from J, leaving 9 bases between. The CDR3 has 11 amino acids. Germline V CDR1 and CDR2: DFQATT, SNEGSKA (reference sequence). The CDR3 region is CSASLGSEQYF. The CDR3 nucleotides are TGCAGTGCTAGTTTAGGGTCCGAGCAGTACTTC.

A remark on this clone: Other DNA sequences in this specimen translate into the identical CDR3. The chain has TRBV5-1 and TRBJ2-3, with TRBD2 matching 10 bases. The germline gives CDR1 SGHRS, CDR2 YFSETQ. V shed 0 bases and J 4 bases; nucleotides not matched to a gene: 2. The CDR3 totals 15 residues. CDR3 in DNA: TGCGCCAGCAGCTTGGGGCTAGCGGGAGCAGATACGCAGTATTTT. This encodes CASSLGLAGADTQYF.

The rearrangement uses TRBV6-1 and TRBJ1-4; D gene uncertain. The CDR3 is 14 residues long. Germline V lookup: CDR1 MNHNS, CDR2 SASEGT. Trimming shortened V by 9 bases and J by 5 bases, and 16 bases separated the two germline ends. In DNA, the CDR3 is TGTGCCAGTTGTTTTACAGATTCAAATGAAAAACTGTTTTTT. The encoded protein is CASCFTDSNEKLFF.